What follows describes a single T cell receptor beta chain. Its antigen is not identified. The data belong to a study of shared clonotypes between healthy human individuals. Whole-study findings and limits: Tissue TCR repertoires likely differ from these blood-only repertoires.

Assay used: immunoSEQ multiplex PCR; TCRdb lists only in-frame clones, some missing. The profile shows 780,000 or so clones, 72% of them singletons. The CDR3 is made up of 18 amino acids. The germline gives CDR1 MDHEN, CDR2 SYDVKM. V lost 8 bases to trimming and J lost 8 bases; unmatched junction nucleotides: 24. There were only Caucasian adults among the donors, and all lived in Nashville, Tennessee. Naive CD4+ cells were CD45RA-selected; the remaining cells were memory. The sample taken for sequencing was memory CD4+ T cells sorted from blood. Subset reported: CD45RA-negative fraction. The chain links TRBV28 to TRBJ1-2; 9 positions match TRBD1. This receptor was obtained from a woman aged 30 to 39 in good health. CDR3 sequence: CASPEPPDRGLRLDGYTF. The CDR3, as DNA: TGTGCCAGCCCCGAGCCCCCGGACAGGGGATTGCGGTTGGACGGCTACACCTTC.